This T cell receptor (beta chain) was recovered during a study of Ad26.COV2.S vaccination and SARS-CoV-2 variants. Study summary: Intramuscularly, Ad26.COV2.S was given either once or twice, 56 days apart.

Germline V gene data show CDR1 as MNHEY and CDR2 as SVGEGT. The CDR3 extends over 12 amino acids. Deletions cut 0 bases from V and 12 bases from J, with 6 bases between. Here immunoSEQ multiplex PCR was the method, and the copy in TCRdb shows in-frame clones only, minus some. The sample has around 270,000 clones; around 88% are singletons. This clone occurred once. Its antigen is still unknown. Treatment specified: some 20 received Ad26.COV2.S at low or high dose, single or two shots; roughly 5 received placebo; per-sample allocation not given. After the first vaccine or placebo injection, samples were drawn on day 63. General observations from the study: People who got the vaccine or the placebo had similar non-spike TCR breadth. CD8+ and CD4+ T cells specific for spike reportedly responded with substantial breadth after vaccination.

The chain uses TRBV6-2 or TRBV6-3 and TRBJ1-6; D uncertain. The specimen comprised peripheral blood, sampled in a trial of Ad26.COV2.S vaccine versus placebo. This clonotype was obtained from a person between 18 and 65 years old who received the Ad26.COV2.S COVID-19 vaccine or a placebo. The CDR3 loop is CASSYSIQPLHF. In DNA form, the CDR3 reads TGTGCCAGCAGTTACTCGATACAACCCCTCCACTTT.